The clone carrying this T cell receptor beta chain was seen a handful of times. The target antigen is unknown. The sample originates from a study of OX40 agonist ivuxolimab in advanced cancers. V lost 1 base to trimming and J lost 5 bases; unmatched junction nucleotides: 5. This CDR3 is built from 16 residues. The germline V gene encodes CDR1 SNHLY and CDR2 FYNNEI. General observations from the study: Clonal expansion was seen in CD4+ and CD8+ blood T cells by week 6 at 0.1 to 3.0 mg/kg. Mean expanded clone counts were higher in CD8+ than CD4+ T cells.

The repertoire was sequenced with immunoSEQ multiplex PCR; TCRdb's copy has only in-frame clones and lacks some. The sample includes around 93,000 clones, about 87% of them seen just once. Here the sequenced sample was CD4+ or CD8+ T cells sorted from blood, taken in a trial of the OX40 agonist ivuxolimab. The chain employs TRBV2 and TRBJ2-5; the match to TRBD2 covers 12 bases. The clonotype was recovered from an adult with an advanced solid tumor such as melanoma, head and neck, liver or kidney cancer. The CDR3 sequence is CASSEGLAGALETQYF. The CDR3 DNA sequence: TGTGCCAGCAGTGAAGGACTAGCGGGGGCTCTGGAGACCCAGTACTTC.